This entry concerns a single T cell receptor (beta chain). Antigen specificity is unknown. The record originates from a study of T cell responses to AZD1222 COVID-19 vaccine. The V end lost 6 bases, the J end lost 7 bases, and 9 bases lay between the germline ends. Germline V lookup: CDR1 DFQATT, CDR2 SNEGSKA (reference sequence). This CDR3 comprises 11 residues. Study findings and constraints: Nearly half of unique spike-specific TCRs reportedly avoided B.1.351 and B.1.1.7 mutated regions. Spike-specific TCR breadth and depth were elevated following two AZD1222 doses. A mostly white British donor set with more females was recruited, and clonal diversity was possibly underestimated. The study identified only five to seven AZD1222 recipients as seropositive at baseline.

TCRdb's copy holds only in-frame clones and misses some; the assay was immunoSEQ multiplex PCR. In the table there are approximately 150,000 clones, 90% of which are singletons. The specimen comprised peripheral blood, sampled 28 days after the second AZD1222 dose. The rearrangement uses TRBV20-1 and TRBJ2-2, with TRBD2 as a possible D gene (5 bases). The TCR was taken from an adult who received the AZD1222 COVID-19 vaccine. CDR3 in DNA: TGCAGTGCGGCTCGGGGCGGGGAGCTGTTTTTT. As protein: CSAARGGELFF.